Detailed here is one T cell receptor beta chain. Clones were sequenced by immunoSEQ multiplex PCR, and TCRdb holds only the in-frame ones, with some missing. This table holds about 240,000 clones, approximately 90% found once. These data belong to a study of blood T cell repertoires in COVID-19. The sequenced sample consisted of PBMCs or T cells enriched from blood (not recorded which). The clonotype originates from a man aged 35-49 years who had recovered from COVID-19.

CDR3 in amino acids: CASSLRTGAHEQYF. CDR3 DNA: TGCGCCAGCAGCTTGAGGACAGGGGCACACGAGCAGTACTTC. The rearrangement uses TRBV5-1 and TRBJ2-7, with 9 bases lining up with TRBD1. V lost 1 base and J lost 5; bases outside the gene matches: 4. In germline, CDR1 is SGHRS, CDR2 YFSETQ. The CDR3 runs to 14 residues.